One sample yielded the 19 T cell receptor beta chains listed below, sequenced in a study of CD8 T cells in ankylosing spondylitis. Study findings and constraints: Blood of patients with ankylosing spondylitis appeared to be characterized by a TCR beta motif of eight highly homologous variants.

MiXCR was run by TCRdb on the 5' RACE reads, yielding one entry per CDR3 protein. The sample carries over 600,000 distinct CDR3 sequences, 15% to 20% recorded once. Their target antigens are unknown. Sequencing was performed on blood, either unsorted or a sorted T cell fraction (not recorded which). These receptors came from a male donor with ankylosing spondylitis.

The CDR3 region is CASSFSGDLGQETQYF. The DNA for the CDR3 is TGTGCCAGCAGCTTCTCAGGGGACCTAGGACAAGAGACCCAGTACTTC. V and J are TRBV7-9 and TRBJ2-5, with TRBD1 as a possible D gene (6 bases). Germline assignment: CDR1 SEHNR and CDR2 FQNEAQ (reference sequence). Trimming removed 3 bases from V and 2 bases from J, with 16 bases in between. CDR3 length equals 16 residues.

This clonotype occurred many times. This sequence joins TRBV6-5 and TRBJ2-7; D call uncertain. The germline V and J ends were trimmed by 4 bases and 6 bases, with 7 bases remaining between them. Germline lookup yields CDR1 MNHEY and CDR2 SVGAGI. This CDR3 is built from 11 residues. The CDR3 sequence: CASSLGFEQYF. CDR3 nucleotide sequence: TGTGCCAGCAGTTTGGGTTTCGAGCAGTACTTC.

This clonotype turned up a few times. V and J are TRBV7-6 and TRBJ2-5; 9 nucleotides line up with TRBD1. The CDR3 runs 17 residues. Germline CDR1 reads SGHVS; CDR2 reads FNYEAQ. J lost 5 bases, V lost 5 bases, and 15 bases had no gene match. CDR3 protein: CASSLRRDREFPETQYF. CDR3 sequence (DNA): TGTGCCAGCAGCCTACGTAGGGACAGGGAATTTCCTGAGACCCAGTACTTC.

The rearrangement links TRBV20-1 to TRBJ2-1; 14 nucleotides match TRBD2. CDR1 is DFQATT and CDR2 is SNEGSKA in the germline V gene (reference sequence). V shed 3 bases, J shed 0 bases, and the junction held 13 bases outside the gene matches. CDR3 length: 20 residues. In nucleotides, the CDR3 is TGCAGTGCTAGTCGCGGGACTAGCGGGAGCGTGGCAAGCTCCTACAATGAGCAGTTCTTC. This translates into CSASRGTSGSVASSYNEQFF.

The rearrangement joins TRBV11-2 to TRBJ2-7, with D unresolved. The length of the CDR3 is 13 residues. Trimming took off 3 bases at V and 5 bases at J, with 11 bases between the two ends. Germline loops: CDR1 SGHAT, CDR2 FQNNGV. In DNA, the CDR3 is TGTGCCAGCAGCTTGGCTATTGAGAACGAGCAGTACTTC. This encodes CASSLAIENEQYF.

V gene TRBV20-1 combines with J gene TRBJ2-7, with D perhaps TRBD1 or TRBD2 (5 bases each). The CDR3 is 13 amino acids. Trimming took 5 bases from V and 2 from J, leaving 13 bases between them. Germline CDR1 and CDR2: DFQATT and SNEGSKA (reference sequence). CDR3 sequence: CSALKEGPYEQYF. CDR3 DNA: TGCAGTGCTCTCAAAGAGGGGCCCTACGAGCAGTACTTC.

This clonotype was seen more than once but under ten times. V usage is TRBV3-1 and J usage is TRBJ2-7; D remains unclear. This CDR3 has 12 amino acids. Trimming pared 6 bases from V and 1 base from J, leaving 7 bases between. Germline assignment: CDR1 LGHDT and CDR2 YNNKEL (reference sequence). The CDR3 region has the DNA TGTGCCAGCAGAGACCGGTCCTACGAGCAGTACTTC. It translates to CASRDRSYEQYF.

The gene calls are TRBV7-9 and TRBJ2-7; TRBD1 might be the D (6 bases). V shed 4 bases and J shed 6 bases, with 16 bases lying between them. Germline CDR1 and CDR2: SEHNR and FQNEAQ (reference sequence). The CDR3 loop spans 14 amino acids. For the CDR3, the DNA is TGTGCCAGCAGCTCCGACCGGGACACCTCCGAGCAGTACTTC. Its translation is CASSSDRDTSEQYF.

The chain links TRBV7-2 to TRBJ1-2; tentatively, D is TRBD1 (5 bases). V shed 1 base and J shed 8 bases, with 14 bases lying between them. The CDR3 has 14 residues. Per the germline V gene, CDR1 is SGHTA and CDR2 is FQGNSA. CDR3 loop: CASSLGGGDRGYTF. CDR3 DNA: TGTGCCAGCAGCTTAGGGGGGGGGGATCGCGGCTACACCTTC.

This clonotype was found many times. The chain couples TRBV4-3 to TRBJ2-3, with a weak D call TRBD2 (6 bases). CDR1 and CDR2 from the germline V gene are LGHNA and YSLEER. The V end was cut by 4 bases, the J end by 3 bases, with 14 bases between. The CDR3 runs 15 residues. The CDR3 loop is CASSLAAGTTDTQYF. CDR3 in DNA: TGCGCCAGCAGCCTAGCGGCGGGAACAACAGATACGCAGTATTTT.

This clonotype turned up a few times. The gene calls are TRBV5-1 and TRBJ1-5; 11 nucleotides agree with TRBD1. The junction had 5 bases not matched to a gene; V was cut back by 0 bases and J by 6 bases. CDR3 length: 16 residues. Per the germline V gene, CDR1 is SGHRS and CDR2 is YFSETQ. CDR3 sequence (DNA): TGCGCCAGCAGCTTGGGGACAGGGGGCAGTCGTCAGCCCCAGCATTTT. Protein product: CASSLGTGGSRQPQHF.

The V call is TRBV20-1, the J call TRBJ2-1; D is possibly TRBD2 (5 bases). This CDR3 contains 14 residues. The ends were cut back, 0 bases at V and 8 bases at J, with 14 bases in the middle. CDR1 and CDR2 (germline): DFQATT, SNEGSKA (reference sequence). Written as DNA, the CDR3 is TGCAGTGCTAGAGATCTTTTGAGGGCGGATGAGCAGTTCTTC. Protein product: CSARDLLRADEQFF.

A few counts support this clonotype. V and J are TRBV5-1 and TRBJ2-1, with TRBD2 identical over 7 bases. CDR3 length equals 16 residues. Germline V gene data show CDR1 as SGHRS and CDR2 as YFSETQ. With 2 bases clipped from V and 5 bases from J, the junction kept 10 bases outside the gene matches. CDR3 amino acids: CASSFFPGGSNNEQFF. CDR3 nucleotide sequence: TGCGCCAGCAGCTTCTTCCCGGGCGGGAGCAACAATGAGCAGTTCTTC.

The chain couples TRBV12-3 or TRBV12-4 to TRBJ1-6; D is perhaps TRBD1 (5 bases). There are 16 residues in the CDR3. Trimming left V 4 bases short and J 10 bases short, with 20 bases between. CDR3 DNA: TGTGCCAGCAGTTCCACACTGGGACCTCCTACCTCACCCCTCCACTTT. Protein product: CASSSTLGPPTSPLHF.

This clonotype was seen a few times. V usage is TRBV27 and J usage is TRBJ2-7; the D call may be TRBD1 or TRBD2 (5 bases each). CDR3 length equals 13 residues. The V and J ends lost 5 bases and 7 bases respectively, with 15 bases between them. CDR1 is MNHEY, CDR2 SMNVEV, per germline (reference sequence). The DNA of the CDR3 is TGTGCCAGCAGTGCAGGGTTTTCGGGAGAGCAGTACTTC. Its protein product is CASSAGFSGEQYF.

The gene calls are TRBV30 and TRBJ2-1; D gene ambiguous. CDR3 length equals 13 residues. V was trimmed by 1 base and J by 1 base, leaving 5 bases between them. Per germline, CDR1 GTSNPN and CDR2 SVGIG (reference sequence). DNA for the CDR3: TGTGCCTGGAGTGAAGGATCCTACAATGAGCAGTTCTTC. Translating it yields CAWSEGSYNEQFF.

There are a few counts of this clonotype. The chain uses TRBV13 and TRBJ1-1; D perhaps matches TRBD1 (5 bases). CDR3 length: 14 residues. CDR1 is PRHDT, CDR2 FYEKMQ, per germline (reference sequence). Trimming shortened V by 3 bases and J by 7 bases, and 15 bases separated the two germline ends. The CDR3 DNA is TGTGCCAGCAGCTTCGCAGGGAGGGATTATGAAGCTTTCTTT. Translating gives CASSFAGRDYEAFF.

This chain links TRBV12-3 or TRBV12-4 with TRBJ1-1; D gene unclear. This CDR3 is built from 15 residues. With 6 bases removed from V and 1 base from J, the gap between germline ends came to 15 bases. The CDR3 DNA reads TGTGCCAGCAGGGTACGACCGGTTGGGAACACTGAAGCTTTCTTT. It translates to CASRVRPVGNTEAFF.

This rearrangement joins TRBV14 to TRBJ2-1, with D perhaps TRBD2 (5 bases). This CDR3 region has 14 residues. Trimming took off 2 bases at V and 4 bases at J, with 9 bases between the two ends. In germline, CDR1 is SGHDN, CDR2 FVKESK. CDR3: CASSQLTKYNEQFF. The CDR3 DNA sequence: TGTGCCAGCAGCCAACTGACTAAGTACAATGAGCAGTTCTTC.